One and the same sample provided the 32 T cell receptor beta chains below, sequenced in a study of T cell responses to AZD1222 COVID-19 vaccine. Using immunoSEQ multiplex PCR, the repertoire was profiled, and TCRdb retains in-frame clones only, with some absent. Altogether about 120,000 clones are present, 92% being singletons, with the ten largest covering approximately 7.9%. Sequencing was performed on peripheral blood, taken 28 days after the second AZD1222 dose. These receptors all stem from an adult who received the AZD1222 COVID-19 vaccine.

This clone occurred once. CDR3 bases: TGTGCCAGCAGTTTAATAGCGGCAACTTACAATGAGCAGTTCTTC. Residues: CASSLIAATYNEQFF. This chain joins TRBV27 and TRBJ2-1, with D tentatively TRBD2 (6 bases). CDR1 and CDR2 from the germline V gene are MNHEY and SMNVEV (reference sequence). The CDR3 length is 15 residues. V was shortened by 2 bases and J by 4 bases, with 12 bases between the two germline ends.

This clone was counted a single time. The chain is built from TRBV3-1 (or the pseudogene TRBV3-2) and TRBJ1-3, with D uncertain. Germline V CDR1 and CDR2: LGHDT, YNNKEL (reference sequence). There are 17 residues in the CDR3. Trimming took 1 base from V and 3 from J, leaving 16 bases between them. CDR3: CASSQGHPGRIGNTIYF. In DNA form, the CDR3 reads TGTGCCAGCAGCCAAGGTCACCCCGGACGGATTGGAAACACCATATATTTT.

V usage is TRBV3-1 (or the pseudogene TRBV3-2) and J usage is TRBJ1-3, with 7 bases aligning to TRBD1. The CDR3 has 16 residues. CDR1 LGHDT and CDR2 YNNKEL come from the germline V gene (reference sequence). The junction had 8 bases not matched to a gene; V was cut back by 4 bases and J by 2 bases. CDR3 in amino acids: CASSPTGVVAGNTIYF. The CDR3 bases are TGTGCCAGCAGCCCTACAGGGGTAGTGGCTGGAAACACCATATATTTT.

This chain links TRBV6-5 with TRBJ2-1, with 12 nucleotides matching TRBD2. Germline values: CDR1 MNHEY, CDR2 SVGAGI. V lost 5 bases, J lost 6 bases, and 5 bases stayed unmatched. The CDR3 sequence is 15 residues long. The chain's CDR3 is CASSPTSGRPNEQFF. Here the CDR3 DNA reads TGTGCCAGCAGTCCCACTAGCGGGAGGCCCAATGAGCAGTTCTTC.

This clone came up a few times. The CDR3 coding sequence is TGTGCCACCAGTGAGTCCGACAGGGGCGTTAACAATGAGCAGTTCTTC. It encodes CATSESDRGVNNEQFF. The chain combines TRBV24-1 with TRBJ2-1; TRBD1 agrees at 8 bases. This CDR3 contains 16 residues. Germline values: CDR1 KGHDR, CDR2 SFDVKD. The J segment lost 5 bases and the V segment lost 4 bases, leaving 9 bases of the junction unmatched.

This clone has only one observation. The chain joins TRBV28 to TRBJ2-3; no clear D. The CDR3 extends over 17 amino acids. Germline V gene sequence: CDR1 MDHEN, CDR2 SYDVKM. The V end was cut by 3 bases, the J end by 0 bases, with 16 bases between. The CDR3 bases are TGTGCCAGCAGTTTTTCCCCATACGGCCGAAGCACAGATACGCAGTATTTT. As protein: CASSFSPYGRSTDTQYF.

This clone occurred once. The genes are TRBV9 and TRBJ1-4; no firm D call. The V gene's germline CDR1 is SGDLS and CDR2 YYNGEE. V lost 3 bases, J lost 2 bases, and 11 bases lay in between. The CDR3 is 15 residues long. For the CDR3, the DNA is TGTGCCAGCAGCGAAGAGGGAAAGACTAATGAAAAACTGTTTTTT. It yields the protein CASSEEGKTNEKLFF.

The chain combines TRBV7-2 with TRBJ2-7; a weak D match, TRBD2 (7 bases). This CDR3 has 15 residues. From germline, CDR1 is SGHTA and CDR2 FQGNSA. V was clipped by 5 bases and J by 4 bases, with 18 bases between them. In nucleotides, the CDR3 is TGTGCCAGCAGCCCGGGGGGCGGGGGCGGTTACGAGCAGTACTTC. Translation: CASSPGGGGGYEQYF. Combining the CDR3 with reference TRBV7-2 and TRBJ2-7 gives the whole variable domain GAGVSQSPSNKVTEKGKDVELRCDPISGHTALYWYRQSLGQGLEFLIYFQGNSAPDKSGLPSDRFSAERTGGSVSTLTIQRTQQEDSAVYLCASSPGGGGGYEQYFGPGTRLTVT.

V and J are TRBV5-1 and TRBJ2-5, with a tentative D call TRBD1 (6 bases). The CDR3 totals 13 residues. The V end was cut by 7 bases, the J end by 2 bases, with 12 bases between. Germline V gives CDR1 SGHRS, CDR2 YFSETQ. CDR3 nucleotide sequence: TGCGCCAGCGGCCTGACAGGACAAGAGACCCAGTACTTC. Residues: CASGLTGQETQYF.

J is TRBJ1-1 and V is TRBV7-9, with D tentatively TRBD1 (5 bases). V was shortened by 6 bases and J by 7 bases, with 9 bases between the two germline ends. Looked up from germline, CDR1 is SEHNR and CDR2 is FQNEAQ (reference sequence). The CDR3 is made up of 11 amino acids. The chain's CDR3 is CASRRGDEAFF. For the CDR3, the DNA is TGTGCCAGCAGGAGGGGAGATGAAGCTTTCTTT.

The rearrangement uses TRBV7-8 and TRBJ1-2; D not certain. CDR3 length equals 13 residues. V lost 1 base and J lost 5, with 8 bases in between. Germline CDR1 is SGHVS and CDR2 is FQNEAQ. The chain's CDR3 is CASSLDTGYGYTF. For the CDR3, the DNA is TGTGCCAGCAGCTTAGATACGGGATATGGCTACACCTTC.

A few counts support this clone. CDR3 in amino acids: CASSQDYREGQPQHF. For the CDR3, the DNA is TGTGCCAGCAGCCAAGATTACAGGGAGGGTCAGCCCCAGCATTTT. The chain links TRBV4-2 to TRBJ1-5; perhaps TRBD1 as D (6 bases). The CDR3 is 15 residues long. Germline V gene data show CDR1 as LGHNA and CDR2 as YNFKEQ. The ends were cut back, 0 bases at V and 6 bases at J, with 12 bases in the middle.

V gene TRBV24-1 combines with J gene TRBJ2-1; D unresolved. This CDR3 contains 12 residues. CDR1 and CDR2 from the germline V gene are KGHDR and SFDVKD. Trimming took 4 bases from V and 9 from J, leaving 9 bases between them. CDR3 in DNA: TGTGCCACCAGTGACAACGAGCCTGAGCAGTTCTTC. Protein: CATSDNEPEQFF.

This clone was found a few times. The chain employs TRBV11-1 and TRBJ2-7; tentative D call: TRBD2 (5 bases). The CDR3 spans 13 residues. Germline V gene sequence: CDR1 SGHAT, CDR2 FQDESV (reference sequence). Deletions cut 7 bases from V and 3 bases from J, with 13 bases between. The CDR3 loop is CASTKTSSYEQYF. CDR3 DNA sequence: TGTGCCAGCACAAAAACTAGTAGCTACGAGCAGTACTTC.

This clone appeared a few times. The chain couples TRBV6-2 or TRBV6-3 to TRBJ2-1, with 11 nucleotides matching TRBD1. CDR3 size: 15 residues. CDR1 and CDR2 from the germline V gene are MNHEY and SVGEGT. V lost 4 bases, J lost 2 bases, and 1 base stayed unmatched. The DNA of the CDR3 is TGTGCCAGCAGTTCGGACAGGGGGCCCTACAATGAGCAGTTCTTC. Its translation: CASSSDRGPYNEQFF.

The gene calls are TRBV19 and TRBJ2-7; D not resolved. CDR3 length: 12 residues. Trimming pared 6 bases from V and 5 bases from J, leaving 11 bases between. Germline V lookup: CDR1 LNHDA, CDR2 SQIVND (reference sequence). DNA of the CDR3: TGTGCCAGTAGCGATCTTGGCGACGAGCAGTACTTC. This sequence encodes CASSDLGDEQYF.

This sequence joins TRBV6-5 and TRBJ2-7, with 10 bases matching TRBD1. This CDR3 spans 15 amino acids. CDR1 is MNHEY, CDR2 SVGAGI, per germline. Trimming took 2 bases from V and 3 from J; bases not matched to a gene: 4. CDR3 nucleotide sequence: TGTGCCAGCAGTTACAGGGACAGGGGTTTCTACGAGCAGTACTTC. This sequence encodes CASSYRDRGFYEQYF.

To note about this clone: Different DNA sequences within this sample yield the same CDR3. V usage is TRBV29-1 and J usage is TRBJ2-7, with TRBD1 matching over 8 bases. CDR1 SQVTM and CDR2 ANQGSEA come from the germline V gene. The CDR3 extends over 13 amino acids. The J segment lost 4 bases and the V segment lost 5 bases, leaving 7 bases of the junction unmatched. The CDR3 here is CSVQRTGRYEQYF. The CDR3 coding sequence is TGCAGCGTTCAACGGACAGGGAGGTACGAGCAGTACTTC.

The chain's CDR3 is CASSPLPPGQVAQPQHF. The CDR3 DNA is TGTGCCAGCTCACCACTTCCCCCCGGACAGGTCGCCCAGCCCCAGCATTTT. The chain recombines TRBV18 with TRBJ1-5, with 7 bases lining up with TRBD1. The junction had 13 bases not matched to a gene; V was cut back by 1 base and J by 7 bases. CDR3 length: 17 residues. Per the germline V gene, CDR1 is KGHSH and CDR2 is LQKENI.

The count of this clone is one. The chain links TRBV5-8 to TRBJ2-7; 7 bases align to TRBD1. There are 13 residues in the CDR3. V dropped 4 bases and J dropped 6; count of bases not matched to a gene: 7. Germline V gives CDR1 SGHTS, CDR2 YDEGEE. As DNA, the CDR3 is TGTGCCAGCAGCCATCGACAGGGAATCGAGCAGTACTTC. This gives the protein CASSHRQGIEQYF. Drawing the rest from reference TRBV5-8 and TRBJ2-7, the complete variable domain is EAGVTQSPTHLIKTRGQQATLRCSPISGHTSVYWYQQALGLGLQFLLWYDEGEERNRGNFPPRFSGRQFPNYSSELNVNALELEDSALYLCASSHRQGIEQYFGPGTRLTVT.

V is TRBV19 and J is TRBJ1-1, with no clear D. The V gene's germline CDR1 is LNHDA and CDR2 SQIVND (reference sequence). Trimming took off 6 bases at V and 4 bases at J, with 12 bases between the two ends. The CDR3 length is 13 residues. In nucleotides, the CDR3 is TGTGCCAGTAGGACGGGTCTCGTCACTGAAGCTTTCTTT. Translation gives CASRTGLVTEAFF.

The chain links TRBV4-2 to TRBJ1-1; D unresolved. Per germline, CDR1 LGHNA and CDR2 YNFKEQ. V shed 1 base and J shed 0 bases, with 9 bases lying between them. The CDR3 runs to 15 residues. The CDR3 nucleotides are TGTGCCAGCAGCCAAGTAGCAGCCATGAACACTGAAGCTTTCTTT. Translating it yields CASSQVAAMNTEAFF.

CDR3 sequence: CATSDLGGTEAFF. The CDR3 DNA reads as TGTGCCACCAGTGATTTGGGAGGGACTGAAGCTTTCTTT. The chain employs TRBV24-1 and TRBJ1-1; no clear D. Trimming stripped 0 bases from V and 5 bases from J, with 6 bases between. Germline V gives CDR1 KGHDR, CDR2 SFDVKD. The CDR3 extends over 13 amino acids.

A single count supports this clone. The genes are TRBV5-4 and TRBJ2-5; 9 positions agree with TRBD2. The CDR3 loop spans 16 amino acids. The germline V gene encodes CDR1 SGHNT and CDR2 YYREEE (reference sequence). With V trimmed by 7 bases and J by 2 bases, 12 bases remained unmatched. DNA of the CDR3: TGTGCCAGCGCCAGCGGGGGGTCTAGAGGGCAAGAGACCCAGTACTTC. It is translated as CASASGGSRGQETQYF.

The V gene is TRBV25-1, the J gene TRBJ2-1, with D possibly TRBD2 on 5 matching bases. This CDR3 contains 12 residues. The V and J ends lost 6 bases and 4 bases respectively, with 7 bases between them. Germline V gene lookup returns CDR1 MGHDK and CDR2 SYGVNS. CDR3 loop: CASRLAYNEQFF. Here the CDR3 DNA reads TGTGCCAGCAGGCTAGCTTACAATGAGCAGTTCTTC.

The V and J genes are TRBV2 and TRBJ2-1; 10 bases match TRBD1. With 10 bases clipped from V and 4 bases from J, the junction kept 4 bases outside the gene matches. This CDR3 region has 13 residues. The germline V gene has CDR1 SNHLY and CDR2 FYNNEI. This chain's CDR3 is CANTGQGYNEQFF. The CDR3 bases are TGTGCCAACACGGGACAGGGGTACAATGAGCAGTTCTTC.

The CDR3 sequence is CASSASGSYGANVLTF. CDR3 DNA sequence: TGTGCCAGCAGCGCCTCCGGTTCTTATGGGGCCAACGTCCTGACTTTC. The chain is built from TRBV9 and TRBJ2-6; D remains unclear. The CDR3 is made up of 16 amino acids. Trimming cost V 3 bases and J 3 bases, with 13 bases left between them. CDR1 is SGDLS and CDR2 is YYNGEE in the germline V gene.

The chain uses TRBV19 and TRBJ2-1, with D unclear. Germline V gives CDR1 LNHDA, CDR2 SQIVND (reference sequence). Trimming shortened V by 1 base and J by 9 bases, and 10 bases separated the two germline ends. This CDR3 comprises 13 residues. The CDR3 reads CASSIGPRSEQFF. The CDR3 DNA reads as TGTGCCAGTAGTATAGGTCCCAGGAGTGAGCAGTTCTTC.

CDR3 coding DNA: TGTGCCAGCACCATAGACAGGGGGCGCTTGCGGGAGCTGTTTTTT. Translation gives CASTIDRGRLRELFF. The chain couples TRBV28 to TRBJ2-2; 10 bases map to TRBD1. This CDR3 spans 15 amino acids. Germline V gene sequence: CDR1 MDHEN, CDR2 SYDVKM. The ends lost 7 bases at V and 9 bases at J; junction bases unmatched: 11.

The chain is built from TRBV5-1 and TRBJ2-3; 7 bases map to TRBD2. Germline assignment: CDR1 SGHRS and CDR2 YFSETQ. The CDR3 sequence is 15 residues long. Trimming at V came to 3 bases and at J to 4 bases, leaving 8 bases not matched to a gene. CDR3: CASSWPSGRSDTQYF. Written as DNA, the CDR3 is TGCGCCAGCAGCTGGCCTAGCGGCCGGTCAGATACGCAGTATTTT.

The V call is TRBV7-9, the J call TRBJ1-4; 7 positions agree with TRBD1. Trimming removed 3 bases from V and 5 bases from J; junction bases left unmatched: 9. Germline CDR1 is SEHNR and CDR2 is FQNEAQ (reference sequence). The CDR3 has 16 amino acids. For the CDR3, the DNA is TGTGCCAGCAGCTTCGGGGGTAGGACAGGCAATGAAAAACTGTTTTTT. Amino acid sequence: CASSFGGRTGNEKLFF.

The chain links TRBV28 to TRBJ1-5; the D gene is possibly TRBD1 (5 bases). V lost 8 bases and J lost 2, with 10 bases in between. Germline V CDR1 and CDR2: MDHEN, SYDVKM. The length of the CDR3 is 13 residues. The CDR3 bases are TGTGCCAGCTTGGGACGGGGCAATCAGCCCCAGCATTTT. Translated: CASLGRGNQPQHF.